These 22 T cell receptor beta chains share one sample of origin, sequenced in a study of identical twins. TCRdb reprocessed the 5' RACE reads via MiXCR and lists one record per CDR3 protein. The table includes some 760,000 distinct CDR3 sequences, roughly 18% detected once. A further study also used this sample, focusing on T cells expressing NK-cell markers.

What was sequenced was PBMCs. The receptors were gathered from a woman aged 18-30 years in good health.

The rearrangement uses TRBV7-8 and TRBJ1-6, with D tentatively TRBD1 (5 bases). This CDR3 region has 15 residues. Germline V gives CDR1 SGHVS, CDR2 FQNEAQ. V shed 5 bases and J shed 9 bases, with 17 bases lying between them. CDR3 in amino acids: CASSLGAASSSPLHF. The CDR3 region has the DNA TGTGCCAGCAGCCTAGGGGCAGCAAGTAGTTCACCCCTCCACTTT.

The gene calls are TRBV7-9 and TRBJ1-4; D is undetermined. The germline gives CDR1 SEHNR, CDR2 FQNEAQ (reference sequence). This CDR3 has 15 amino acids. The V end was cut by 3 bases, the J end by 5 bases, with 13 bases between. CDR3 in amino acids: CASSLSLAVNEKLFF. The CDR3 nucleotides read TGTGCCAGCAGCTTGAGCCTGGCAGTCAATGAAAAACTGTTTTTT.

The V call is TRBV4-1, the J call TRBJ2-4; 10 bases line up with TRBD2. Unmatched junction bases numbered 6, after V lost 3 bases and J lost 7 bases. CDR3 length: 15 residues. Germline V lookup: CDR1 MGHRA, CDR2 YSYEKL. The CDR3 spells CASSQGKAGGNIQYF. The DNA for the CDR3 is TGCGCCAGCAGCCAGGGAAAAGCGGGAGGGAACATTCAGTACTTC.

The J gene is TRBJ2-3, the V gene TRBV11-3, with D possibly being TRBD2 (6 bases). V was cut by 5 bases and J by 7 bases, with 19 bases left in between. This CDR3 contains 15 residues. Germline V gene data show CDR1 as SGHNT and CDR2 as YENEEA. The CDR3 here is CASSPRGAIGYTQYF. DNA of the CDR3: TGTGCCAGCAGCCCCCGCGGGGCTATCGGGTATACGCAGTATTTT.

V usage is TRBV15 and J usage is TRBJ2-1; no clear D gene. Between the trimmed V and J ends, which lost 0 bases and 6 bases, there was a span of 9 bases. The CDR3 spans 14 residues. Germline lookup yields CDR1 LNHNV and CDR2 YYDKDF (reference sequence). The CDR3 is CATSRDQLGNEQFF. The CDR3 region has the DNA TGTGCCACCAGCAGAGATCAGTTAGGCAATGAGCAGTTCTTC.

J is TRBJ2-5 and V is TRBV10-3; the match to TRBD1 covers 9 bases. The V gene end was trimmed by 6 bases and the J gene end by 3 bases; junction bases not matched to a gene: 11. The germline V gene has CDR1 ENHRY and CDR2 SYGVKD. The CDR3 consists of 16 residues. CDR3 protein: CAISDPDRGSEETQYF. In nucleotides, the CDR3 is TGTGCCATCAGCGATCCGGACAGGGGAAGTGAAGAGACCCAGTACTTC.

This clonotype was recorded many times. The gene calls are TRBV5-1 and TRBJ1-2, with a weak D call TRBD1 (5 bases). CDR3 length equals 15 residues. Trimming removed 5 bases at V and 2 bases at J, with 16 bases between. Germline V CDR1 and CDR2: SGHRS, YFSETQ. CDR3 amino acids: CASSLGGTANYGYTF. The CDR3 region has the DNA TGCGCCAGCAGTTTAGGAGGGACGGCGAACTATGGCTACACCTTC.

This clonotype turned up a few times. V usage is TRBV29-1 and J usage is TRBJ1-2; a weak D match, TRBD1 (6 bases). This CDR3 is built from 13 residues. The germline CDR1 and CDR2 sequences are SQVTM and ANQGSEA. Trimming took off 0 bases at V and 7 bases at J, with 12 bases between the two ends. This CDR3 is CSVEDRGGGGYTF. The CDR3 DNA reads TGCAGCGTTGAAGACAGGGGAGGGGGTGGCTACACCTTC. The variable domain in full, completed from reference TRBV29-1 and TRBJ1-2, reads SAVISQKPSRDICQRGTSLTIQCQVDSQVTMMFWYRQQPGQSLTLIATANQGSEATYESGFVIDKFPISRPNLTFSTLTVSNMSPEDSSIYLCSVEDRGGGGYTFGSGTRLTVV.

The chain carries TRBV5-1 and TRBJ1-1; 9 bases map to TRBD1. V gave up 0 bases and J gave up 1 base; unmatched junction bases: 4. The CDR3 totals 16 residues. Germline V CDR1 and CDR2: SGHRS, YFSETQ. CDR3 nucleotide sequence: TGCGCCAGCAGCTTGGTTGGGACAGGGAGGAACACTGAAGCTTTCTTT. It encodes CASSLVGTGRNTEAFF.

The V call is TRBV20-1, the J call TRBJ2-2; D gene unclear. This CDR3 has 15 amino acids. The germline V gene has CDR1 DFQATT and CDR2 SNEGSKA (reference sequence). Trimming cost V 6 bases and J 4 bases, with 18 bases left between them. The CDR3 loop is CSAPHPAGGTGELFF. The CDR3 DNA is TGCAGTGCCCCACACCCTGCCGGCGGCACCGGGGAGCTGTTTTTT.

This clonotype has only one observation. The genes are TRBV9 and TRBJ2-7; 13 bases match TRBD2. CDR1 SGDLS and CDR2 YYNGEE come from the germline V gene. V dropped 3 bases and J dropped 2; count of bases not matched to a gene: 14. The CDR3 runs to 19 residues. CDR3 amino acids: CASSGSLGTSGIETYEQYF. Here the CDR3 DNA reads TGTGCCAGCAGCGGATCTCTGGGGACTAGCGGGATCGAGACCTACGAGCAGTACTTC. The full variable domain, rest sourced from reference TRBV9 and TRBJ2-7, is DSGVTQTPKHLITATGQRVTLRCSPRSGDLSVYWYQQSLDQGLQFLIQYYNGEERAKGNILERFSAQQFPDLHSELNLSSLELGDSALYFCASSGSLGTSGIETYEQYFGPGTRLTVT.

This clonotype was found a few times. The gene calls are TRBV14 and TRBJ2-1; 9 bases are a match to TRBD2. V lost 0 bases to trimming and J lost 12 bases; unmatched junction nucleotides: 3. Germline lookup yields CDR1 SGHDN and CDR2 FVKESK. This CDR3 contains 13 residues. DNA for the CDR3: TGTGCCAGCAGCCAAGAAAGCGGGAGGTTGCAGTTCTTC. Translated: CASSQESGRLQFF.

V usage is TRBV5-6 and J usage is TRBJ1-6; D gene unclear. The CDR3 extends over 15 amino acids. Between the trimmed V and J ends, which lost 1 base and 9 bases, there was a span of 14 bases. Germline CDR1 reads SGHDT; CDR2 reads YYEEEE. The CDR3 protein is CASSLWGLSSSPLHF. The CDR3 bases are TGTGCCAGCAGCTTGTGGGGTTTGAGTAGTTCACCCCTCCACTTT.

This clonotype was detected only a few times. The V gene is TRBV29-1, the J gene TRBJ1-1, with D hard to call. Germline values: CDR1 SQVTM, CDR2 ANQGSEA. This CDR3 comprises 12 residues. V was pared by 3 bases and J by 1 base, with 6 bases between. The DNA for the CDR3 is TGCAGCGTTGATCAGCGGAACACTGAAGCTTTCTTT. This codes for CSVDQRNTEAFF.

V and J are TRBV7-9 and TRBJ2-3, with 11 bases matching TRBD2. This CDR3 is 16 amino acids long. Losses at the gene ends were 6 bases for V and 2 bases for J; bases not matched to a gene: 7. Germline CDR1 reads SEHNR; CDR2 reads FQNEAQ (reference sequence). CDR3 residues: CASSWGTSGPTDTQYF. CDR3 DNA: TGTGCCAGCAGTTGGGGGACTAGCGGCCCCACAGATACGCAGTATTTT.

This chain connects TRBV29-1 to TRBJ1-1; the D gene is possibly TRBD1 (6 bases). The length of the CDR3 is 15 residues. Between the trimmed V and J ends, which lost 4 bases and 0 bases, there was a span of 15 bases. The V gene's germline CDR1 is SQVTM and CDR2 ANQGSEA. The DNA for the CDR3 is TGCAGCGTTGCCGGGGGCTCTCTCATGAACACTGAAGCTTTCTTT. Amino acid sequence: CSVAGGSLMNTEAFF.

The V call is TRBV5-6, the J call TRBJ1-5; D not certain. Trimming removed 4 bases at V and 6 bases at J, with 14 bases between. In germline, CDR1 is SGHDT, CDR2 YYEEEE. This CDR3 contains 14 residues. The DNA of the CDR3 is TGTGCCAGCAGCCACGATGGGTTTCCTCAGCCCCAGCATTTT. Translating it yields CASSHDGFPQPQHF.

V is TRBV5-6 and J is TRBJ2-3; D gene uncertain. Between the trimmed V and J ends, which lost 4 bases and 4 bases, there was a span of 10 bases. This CDR3 is 13 amino acids long. Germline lookup yields CDR1 SGHDT and CDR2 YYEEEE. This CDR3 reads CASSARAADTQYF. The CDR3 DNA sequence: TGTGCCAGCAGCGCCCGGGCGGCAGATACGCAGTATTTT. Full variable domain (missing parts from reference TRBV5-6 and TRBJ2-3): DAGVTQSPTHLIKTRGQQVTLRCSPKSGHDTVSWYQQALGQGPQFIFQYYEEEERQRGNFPDRFSGHQFPNYSSELNVNALLLGDSALYLCASSARAADTQYFGPGTRLTVL.

This clonotype has a handful of counts. The chain combines TRBV5-1 with TRBJ1-5; a weak D match, TRBD1 (5 bases). This CDR3 is built from 16 residues. V lost 4 bases, J lost 0 bases, and 14 bases lay in between. Germline loops: CDR1 SGHRS, CDR2 YFSETQ. The CDR3 coding sequence is TGCGCCAGCAGCCCTGGGGGACCTTATAGCAATCAGCCCCAGCATTTT. This gives the protein CASSPGGPYSNQPQHF.

This clonotype was seen a handful of times. This chain connects TRBV24-1 to TRBJ2-2; 11 positions match TRBD1. V gave up 3 bases and J gave up 7 bases; unmatched junction bases: 6. CDR1 and CDR2 (germline): KGHDR, SFDVKD. The CDR3 runs to 16 residues. The CDR3 nucleotides read TGTGCCACCAGTGATCGGACAGGGGGCGTCGGCGGGGAGCTGTTTTTT. This sequence encodes CATSDRTGGVGGELFF.

There are many counts of this clonotype. The chain recombines TRBV12-3 or TRBV12-4 with TRBJ1-2; 9 nucleotides align to TRBD1. CDR3 length: 14 residues. V was clipped by 1 base and J by 8 bases; unmatched bases: 5. The DNA for the CDR3 is TGTGCCAGCAGTTTAGTACAGGGGGCCGGGGGCTACACCTTC. Amino acids: CASSLVQGAGGYTF.

V gene TRBV15 combines with J gene TRBJ2-7; D gene unclear. Germline V gives CDR1 LNHNV, CDR2 YYDKDF (reference sequence). The CDR3 length is 16 residues. V dropped 5 bases and J dropped 3 bases, with 20 bases sitting between them. CDR3 residues: CATSPPWHKGGYEQYF. Here the CDR3 DNA reads TGTGCCACCAGCCCTCCCTGGCACAAGGGTGGCTACGAGCAGTACTTC.